This is a list of T cell receptor beta chains from one sample in a study of high-grade serous ovarian cancer treatment subgroups. Sequenced by immunoSEQ multiplex PCR; TCRdb stores in-frame clones only, minus some. The sample yields more than 5,500 clones, 66% seen once. Sequences were obtained from tumor tissue. The receptors come from a human donor with high-grade serous ovarian cancer. Each CDR3 is given with its conserved first and last residue. Each record gives: V gene, D gene, clone size, J gene, CDR3 protein, CDR3 DNA. D genes are given only for firm matches. Size values are once, few and many counts, or a class for expanded clones, and some rows have none.

TRBV11-2	NA	NA	TRBJ1-1	CASSPDSWGRGEAFF	TGTGCCAGCAGCCCGGACAGCTGGGGAAGGGGCGAAGCTTTCTTT
TRBV7-2	NA	NA	TRBJ1-1	CASRGRLNTEAFF	TGTGCCAGCAGGGGTCGACTGAACACTGAAGCTTTCTTT
TRBV6-5	NA	NA	TRBJ1-5	CATRGNSNQPQHF	TGTGCCACCCGTGGAAATAGCAATCAGCCCCAGCATTTT
TRBV6-5	TRBD1	NA	TRBJ1-1	CASSLQGATEAFF	TGTGCCAGCAGTTTGCAGGGGGCAACTGAAGCTTTCTTT
TRBV18	NA	NA	TRBJ2-7	CASSLGTHTYEQYF	TGTGCCAGCTCACTAGGGACGCATACCTACGAGCAGTACTTC
TRBV7-2	NA	NA	TRBJ2-3	CASSREAGRTDTQYF	TGTGCCAGCAGCCGCGAAGCGGGCCGCACAGATACGCAGTATTTT
TRBV7-2	TRBD1	NA	TRBJ1-3	CASSALGQAGGNTIYF	TGTGCCAGCAGCGCCCTTGGACAGGCGGGTGGAAACACCATATATTTT
TRBV19	NA	few	TRBJ2-5	CASRVPSGETQYF	TGTGCCAGTAGAGTTCCCTCGGGAGAGACCCAGTACTTC
TRBV13	TRBD2	NA	TRBJ2-7	CASSLTSGAYEQYF	TGTGCCAGCAGCTTAACTAGCGGGGCCTACGAGCAGTACTTC
TRBV27	TRBD1	NA	TRBJ1-4	CASSLGTGRLEKLFF	TGTGCCAGCAGTCTAGGGACAGGGAGGTTGGAAAAACTGTTTTTT
TRBV10-1	NA	once	TRBJ2-2	CASSDMTGRTTGELFF	TGCGCCAGCAGTGACATGACGGGACGTACCACCGGGGAGCTGTTTTTT
TRBV6-5	TRBD1	NA	TRBJ2-7	CASSPGTGYHEQYF	TGTGCCAGCAGCCCCGGGACAGGGTACCACGAGCAGTACTTC
TRBV10-3	NA	once	TRBJ1-1	CAITGTAGTEAFF	TGTGCCATCACCGGGACCGCCGGGACTGAAGCTTTCTTT
TRBV4-2	NA	NA	TRBJ2-6	CASSQERGWGPGANVLTF	TGTGCCAGCAGCCAAGAACGAGGGTGGGGCCCTGGGGCCAACGTCCTGACTTTC
TRBV4-2	TRBD1	NA	TRBJ1-1	CASSLEVYDREYSAFF	TGTGCCAGCAGCTTGGAAGTTTACGACAGGGAATATTCAGCTTTCTTT
TRBV15	NA	NA	TRBJ1-2	CATSSLGDPGEGGYTF	TGTGCCACCAGCAGCCTTGGGGATCCCGGAGAAGGCGGCTACACCTTC
TRBV4-1	NA	NA	TRBJ2-1	CASSQERQVFSYNEQFF	TGCGCCAGCAGCCAGGAGAGACAGGTCTTCTCCTACAATGAGCAGTTCTTC
TRBV7-2	NA	NA	TRBJ2-7	CASSSLSPQGTQF	TGTGCCAGCAGCTCGCTTAGTCCCCAGGGCACTCAATTC
TRBV19	NA	NA	TRBJ2-7	CASSQTRQGPLEQYF	TGTGCCAGTAGCCAGACTAGGCAGGGACCCCTCGAGCAGTACTTC
TRBV6-5	NA	few	TRBJ1-1	CASSQIRGHTEAFF	TGTGCCAGCAGTCAGATCCGGGGGCACACTGAAGCTTTCTTT
TRBV4-3	NA	NA	TRBJ1-1	CASSPQLGRGSSAEAFF	TGCGCCAGCAGCCCCCAACTGGGGCGGGGGAGCAGCGCTGAAGCTTTCTTT
TRBV4-3	NA	NA	TRBJ1-6	CASSRITGGDSPLHF	TGCGCCAGCAGCCGCATAACTGGGGGAGATTCACCCCTCCACTTT
TRBV5-1	NA	NA	TRBJ1-1	CASSLGWAGVTEAFF	TGCGCCAGCAGCTTGGGTTGGGCAGGGGTCACTGAAGCTTTCTTT
TRBV25-1	NA	NA	TRBJ2-2	CATSFGLNTGELFF	TGTGCCACCTCGTTCGGACTGAACACCGGGGAGCTGTTTTTT
TRBV6-5	NA	NA	TRBJ1-5	CASSPLRMAGQPQHF	TGTGCCAGCAGTCCCCTTCGGATGGCGGGGCAGCCCCAGCATTTT
TRBV19	NA	NA	TRBJ1-2	CASSRDIANGYTF	TGTGCCAGTAGTAGGGACATTGCAAATGGCTACACCTTC
TRBV7-3	TRBD1	NA	TRBJ1-1	CASSSTGLDTEAFF	TGTGCCAGCAGCTCGACAGGGTTGGACACTGAAGCTTTCTTT
TRBV7-2	NA	NA	TRBJ1-5	CASSSYWGGEDQPQHF	TGTGCCAGCAGCTCCTATTGGGGGGGCGAGGATCAGCCCCAGCATTTT
TRBV29-1	TRBD1	NA	TRBJ1-4	CSVVLGTGGEKLFF	TGCAGCGTTGTCCTCGGGACAGGGGGGGAAAAACTGTTTTTT
TRBV5-4	NA	NA	TRBJ2-1	CASSSPGGGASYNEQFF	TGTGCCAGCAGTTCGCCCGGGGGTGGGGCCTCCTACAATGAGCAGTTCTTC
TRBV28	NA	once	TRBJ1-2	CASIEGGSNYGYTF	TGTGCCAGCATCGAGGGGGGCTCTAACTATGGCTACACCTTC
TRBV6-1	NA	few	TRBJ1-1	CASRFTPLAFF	TGTGCCAGCAGATTTACACCTCTGGCTTTCTTT
TRBV13	NA	NA	TRBJ2-7	CASSSLRAFSYEQYF	TGTGCCAGCAGCTCCCTCCGGGCTTTCTCCTACGAGCAGTACTTC
TRBV19	NA	large	TRBJ1-1	CASSRGRGSVNTEAFF	TGTGCCAGTAGTAGGGGGAGGGGTTCCGTGAACACTGAAGCTTTCTTT
TRBV7-2	NA	NA	TRBJ1-1	CASSLTQGNTEAFF	TGTGCCAGCAGCTTAACACAGGGGAACACTGAAGCTTTCTTT
TRBV5-6	NA	NA	TRBJ2-4	CASSLGGSAKNIQYF	TGTGCCAGCAGCTTGGGCGGCTCAGCCAAAAACATTCAGTACTTC
TRBV25-1	TRBD2	NA	TRBJ2-1	CASQGLAGGFSYNEQFF	TGTGCCAGCCAGGGACTAGCGGGGGGGTTCTCCTACAATGAGCAGTTCTTC
TRBV5-1	TRBD1	NA	TRBJ2-5	CASSLGQGNQETQYF	TGCGCCAGCAGCTTGGGACAGGGGAATCAAGAGACCCAGTACTTC
TRBV6-5	NA	once	TRBJ2-7	CASSSDSPSYEQYF	TGTGCCAGCAGTTCCGACTCTCCTTCCTACGAGCAGTACTTC
TRBV7-9	NA	NA	TRBJ1-1	CASSYPGPAFF	TGTGCCAGCAGCTATCCGGGACCAGCTTTCTTT
TRBV14	TRBD2	NA	TRBJ2-5	CASSPPIRLAQEETQYF	TGTGCCAGCAGCCCCCCAATCAGACTAGCGCAAGAAGAGACCCAGTACTTC
TRBV15	NA	NA	TRBJ1-5	CATRVASNQPQHF	TGTGCCACCCGGGTGGCTAGCAATCAGCCCCAGCATTTT
TRBV14	TRBD1	NA	TRBJ1-6	CASSPRTGGDSPLHF	TGTGCCAGCAGCCCGCGGACAGGTGGGGATTCACCCCTCCACTTT
TRBV27	TRBD1	NA	TRBJ1-1	CASSFLPLQGSNTEAFF	TGTGCCAGCAGTTTTCTCCCTTTACAGGGGTCGAACACTGAAGCTTTCTTT